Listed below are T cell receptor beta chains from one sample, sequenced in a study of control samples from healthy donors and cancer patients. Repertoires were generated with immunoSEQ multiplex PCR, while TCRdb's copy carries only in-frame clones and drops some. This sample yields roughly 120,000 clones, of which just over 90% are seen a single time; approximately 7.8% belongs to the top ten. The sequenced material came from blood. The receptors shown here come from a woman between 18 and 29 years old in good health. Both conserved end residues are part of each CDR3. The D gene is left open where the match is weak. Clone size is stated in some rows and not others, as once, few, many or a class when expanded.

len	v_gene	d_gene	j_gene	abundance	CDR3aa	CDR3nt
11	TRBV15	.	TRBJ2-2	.	CATSRTGELFF	TGTGCCACCAGCAGAACCGGGGAGCTGTTTTTT
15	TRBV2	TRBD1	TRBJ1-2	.	CASSETGRSNYGYTF	TGTGCCAGCAGTGAGACAGGGAGATCGAACTATGGCTACACCTTC
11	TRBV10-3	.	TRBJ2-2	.	CAISRSGELFF	TGTGCCATCAGTAGATCCGGGGAGCTGTTTTTT
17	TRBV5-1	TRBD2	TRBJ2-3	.	CASSSETSGGGTDTQYF	TGCGCCAGCAGCTCCGAGACTAGCGGGGGCGGCACAGATACGCAGTATTTT
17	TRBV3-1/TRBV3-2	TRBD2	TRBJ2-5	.	CASSQGGVAGVGETQYF	TGTGCCAGCAGCCAAGGGGGAGTAGCGGGAGTCGGAGAGACCCAGTACTTC
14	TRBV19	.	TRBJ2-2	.	CASSQGWNTGELFF	TGTGCCAGTAGTCAGGGATGGAACACCGGGGAGCTGTTTTTT
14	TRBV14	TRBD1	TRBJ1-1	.	CASSQGTGIGVAFF	TGTGCCAGCAGCCAGGGGACAGGGATTGGAGTAGCTTTCTTT
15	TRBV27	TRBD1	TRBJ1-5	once	CASSSGQASNQPQHF	TGTGCCAGCAGTTCGGGACAGGCGAGCAATCAGCCCCAGCATTTT
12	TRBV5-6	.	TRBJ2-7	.	CASSLAGTGQYF	TGTGCCAGCAGCTTGGCCGGGACCGGGCAGTACTTC
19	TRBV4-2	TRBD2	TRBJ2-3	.	CASSQEALAGVRSTDTQYF	TGTGCCAGCAGCCAAGAAGCTCTAGCGGGAGTACGTAGCACAGATACGCAGTATTTT
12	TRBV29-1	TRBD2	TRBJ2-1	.	CSVGTSINEQFF	TGCAGCGTGGGGACTAGCATCAATGAGCAGTTCTTC